The clone carrying this T cell receptor (beta chain) was seen a single time. TCRdb ran MiXCR on the PCR reads and lists one entry per CDR3 protein. The table lists about 98,000 distinct CDR3 sequences, approximately 47% of them singletons. These data originate in a study of CDR3 diversity in severe acne. The sample was blood. The sequence was obtained from a male donor with acne.

The CDR3 here is CSARGFAGGETQYF. CDR3 DNA sequence: TGCAGTGCTAGAGGGTTTGCCGGGGGAGAGACCCAGTACTTC. The rearrangement joins TRBV20-1 to TRBJ2-5; D may be TRBD2 (6 bases). Per germline, CDR1 DFQATT and CDR2 SNEGSKA (reference sequence). The V end lost 1 base, the J end lost 4 bases, and 13 bases lay between the germline ends. This CDR3 contains 14 residues.